This T cell receptor (beta chain) was found in a study of beta chain features in type 1 diabetes. The study reverse transcribed the entire isolated RNA, so it sequenced expressed TCRB transcripts. Sequencing used immunoSEQ multiplex PCR; TCRdb keeps in-frame clones, though not all of them. The repertoire holds roughly 450,000 clones, with around 14% as singletons. General observations from the study: Overrepresentation of cells with high TCR expression could result from cDNA sequencing.

Trimming left V 3 bases short and J 5 bases short, with 15 bases between. Germline V gives CDR1 SGDLS, CDR2 YYNGEE. The CDR3 is 14 amino acids. Of note for this clone: No antigen is known for it.

The rearrangement uses TRBV9 and TRBJ2-7; maybe TRBD1 (6 bases). Material: naive CD4+ T cells from blood. This sequence was found in a man younger than 40 in good health. The CDR3 DNA follows: TGTGCCAGCAGCGGAGGGACATCCGTCCACGAGCAGTACTTC. Residues: CASSGGTSVHEQYF.